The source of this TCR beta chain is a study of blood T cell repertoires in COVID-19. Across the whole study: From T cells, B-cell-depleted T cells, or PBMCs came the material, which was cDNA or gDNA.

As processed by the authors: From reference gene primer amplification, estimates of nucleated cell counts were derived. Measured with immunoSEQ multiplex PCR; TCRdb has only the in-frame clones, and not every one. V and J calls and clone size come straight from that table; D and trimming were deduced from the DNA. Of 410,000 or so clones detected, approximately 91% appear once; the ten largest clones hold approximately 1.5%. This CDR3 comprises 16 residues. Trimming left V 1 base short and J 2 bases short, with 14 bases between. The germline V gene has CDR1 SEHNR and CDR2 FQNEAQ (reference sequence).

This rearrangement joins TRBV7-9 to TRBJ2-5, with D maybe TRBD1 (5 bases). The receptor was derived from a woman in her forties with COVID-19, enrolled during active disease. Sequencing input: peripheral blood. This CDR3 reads CASSLGGEVLQETQYF. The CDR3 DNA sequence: TGTGCCAGCAGCTTAGGGGGCGAAGTTTTACAAGAGACCCAGTACTTC.